The clone carrying this T cell receptor beta chain occurred once. What it recognizes is unknown. The data were taken from a study of T cell repertoires in cytomegalovirus infection. Study background: Public TCR beta signatures indicated both CMV infection and matching HLA type. Study-wide results and limits: Dominant in the ex vivo response were TCR beta clonotypes restricted by HLA-C and specific for CMV. Pooled public TCR beta family frequency picked out CMV carriers with the relevant HLA.

Per the germline V gene, CDR1 is MNHEY and CDR2 is SVGAGI. The CDR3 spans 15 residues. With 2 bases clipped from V and 2 bases from J, the junction kept 5 bases outside the gene matches. TCRdb reanalysed the reads using MiXCR and keeps one entry per CDR3 protein. Here the sample spans just under 550,000 distinct CDR3 sequences, approximately 26% being singletons. The clonotype comes from a human donor in good health (CMV status not recorded). Some clones in this sample may be carry-over from other donors' samples. This chain joins TRBV6-5 and TRBJ1-1; 7 bases align to TRBD1. Sequencing used PBMCs. The CDR3 is CASSYRTGANTEAFF. The CDR3 coding sequence is TGTGCCAGCAGTTACCGCACAGGGGCTAACACTGAAGCTTTCTTT.